This is a list of T cell receptor beta chains from one sample in a study of blood T cell repertoires in COVID-19. The table came from immunoSEQ multiplex PCR; TCRdb's copy has only in-frame clones and leaves some out. The table shows approximately 54,000 clones, with 75% to 85% occurring only once. Sequenced sample: peripheral blood. The source of these receptors is a woman in her sixties or seventies with acute or convalescent COVID-19. Each CDR3 is given with its conserved first and last residue. D genes are given only for firm matches. Expanded clones get a size class; other rows say once, few or many, or leave the size out.

V gene,J gene,clone size,D gene,CDR3 protein,CDR3 DNA
TRBV5-1,TRBJ1-1,-,-,CASSLDRGSGEAFF,TGCGCCAGCAGCTTGGATCGGGGGAGCGGGGAAGCTTTCTTT
TRBV19,TRBJ1-5,-,-,CASSISDRPQHF,TGTGCCAGTAGTATTTCGGACAGACCCCAGCATTTT
TRBV3-1/TRBV3-2,TRBJ1-5,-,-,CASSQGGGGRNQPQHF,TGTGCCAGCAGCCAAGGAGGGGGGGGCCGGAATCAGCCCCAGCATTTT
TRBV5-6,TRBJ2-7,-,-,CASSLPISPYEQYF,TGTGCCAGCAGCTTGCCTATTTCACCCTACGAGCAGTACTTC
TRBV6-5,TRBJ2-5,-,TRBD1,CASRTGGRETQYF,TGTGCCAGCAGGACAGGGGGACGGGAGACCCAGTACTTC
TRBV5-1,TRBJ2-7,-,-,CASSPGTYSYEQYF,TGCGCCAGCAGCCCAGGCACCTACTCGTACGAGCAGTACTTC
TRBV30,TRBJ1-1,once,TRBD1,CAWRRQGAGTEAFF,TGTGCCTGGCGTCGACAGGGGGCAGGTACTGAAGCTTTCTTT
TRBV28,TRBJ1-5,-,-,CATLQGLWNQPQHF,TGTGCCACCTTACAGGGATTGTGGAATCAGCCCCAGCATTTT
TRBV19,TRBJ1-5,-,TRBD1,CASSIRSERGLSQPQHF,TGTGCCAGTAGTATAAGGTCGGAAAGGGGGCTATCTCAGCCCCAGCATTTT
TRBV6-5,TRBJ2-3,-,-,CASSLGEGGTDTQYF,TGTGCCAGCAGCCTAGGGGAGGGGGGCACAGATACGCAGTATTTT
TRBV7-8,TRBJ1-1,-,-,CASSLAQNMNTEAFF,TGTGCCAGCAGCTTAGCACAGAATATGAACACTGAAGCTTTCTTT
TRBV3-1/TRBV3-2,TRBJ1-1,-,TRBD1,CASSQPGQGVVGEAFF,TGTGCCAGCAGCCAACCGGGACAGGGGGTTGTAGGGGAAGCTTTCTTT
TRBV24-1,TRBJ2-3,-,TRBD2,CATSDTGTSGRGTDTQYF,TGTGCCACCAGTGATACCGGGACTAGCGGGAGAGGTACAGATACGCAGTATTTT
TRBV6-6,TRBJ1-4,-,-,CASSYSKGATNEKLFF,TGTGCCAGCAGTTACTCGAAGGGGGCAACTAATGAAAAACTGTTTTTT
TRBV9,TRBJ2-7,-,TRBD1,CASSVEPGQGAGEQYF,TGTGCCAGCAGCGTAGAACCGGGACAGGGGGCTGGTGAGCAGTACTTC
TRBV5-1,TRBJ2-6,-,TRBD1,CASSRTFLQGAYGANVLTF,TGCGCCAGCAGCCGTACGTTTCTACAGGGGGCTTATGGGGCCAACGTCCTGACTTTC
TRBV5-8,TRBJ2-3,-,-,CASSLQGNADTQYF,TGTGCCAGCAGCCTACAGGGAAACGCAGATACGCAGTATTTT
TRBV5-8,TRBJ1-6,once,-,CASSFGSYNSPLHF,TGTGCCAGCTCGTTCGGCTCCTATAATTCACCCCTCCACTTT
TRBV11-3,TRBJ2-2,-,-,CASSPGAMGELFF,TGTGCCAGCAGCCCAGGGGCTATGGGGGAGCTGTTTTTT
TRBV7-6,TRBJ1-5,-,-,CASSLGVQGLAPQHF,TGTGCCAGCAGCTTAGGTGTTCAGGGCTTGGCGCCCCAGCATTTT
TRBV4-1,TRBJ1-2,-,-,CASSPGKRFYGYTF,TGCGCCAGCAGCCCAGGCAAAAGGTTCTATGGCTACACCTTC
TRBV7-4,TRBJ2-2,-,TRBD2,CASSLARVAGGPGNTGELFF,TGTGCCAGCAGCTTAGCGCGGGTAGCGGGAGGGCCGGGGAACACCGGGGAGCTGTTTTTT
TRBV6-6,TRBJ2-3,-,TRBD1,CASSPLGQGMDTQYF,TGTGCCAGCAGTCCCCTAGGACAGGGTATGGATACGCAGTATTTT
TRBV29-1,TRBJ1-1,-,-,CSVVWYMNTEAFF,TGCAGCGTTGTATGGTACATGAACACTGAAGCTTTCTTT
TRBV5-1,TRBJ1-2,-,-,CASSLGRERGYTF,TGCGCCAGCAGCTTGGGTAGGGAGAGAGGCTACACCTTC
TRBV5-6,TRBJ2-7,-,-,CASSLSAVYEQYF,TGTGCCAGCAGCTTGTCCGCGGTCTACGAGCAGTACTTC
TRBV28,TRBJ2-6,-,-,CASSLGTVGANVLTF,TGTGCCAGCAGTTTGGGCACGGTTGGGGCCAACGTCCTGACTTTC
TRBV29-1,TRBJ1-5,-,-,CSVGPGGNQPQHF,TGCAGCGTTGGGCCCGGCGGGAATCAGCCCCAGCATTTT
TRBV5-4,TRBJ2-3,-,TRBD2,CASSFLTSGRRADTQYF,TGTGCCAGCAGCTTCTTGACTAGCGGGAGAAGGGCAGATACGCAGTATTTT
TRBV3-1/TRBV3-2,TRBJ1-4,-,TRBD1,CASSQGGTGVEKLFF,TGTGCCAGCAGCCAAGGGGGGACAGGGGTCGAAAAACTGTTTTTT
TRBV19,TRBJ2-2,once,TRBD2,CASTLESGGFTGELFF,TGTGCCAGTACTCTAGAGTCGGGAGGTTTTACCGGGGAGCTGTTTTTT
TRBV28,TRBJ2-7,few,TRBD1,CAHARDRNSYEQYF,TGTGCCCACGCTAGGGACAGGAACTCCTACGAGCAGTACTTC
TRBV6-5,TRBJ1-5,-,TRBD1,CASVGQGIINQPQHF,TGTGCCAGCGTGGGACAGGGGATTATCAATCAGCCCCAGCATTTT
TRBV19,TRBJ1-4,-,-,CASSMGRENEKLFF,TGTGCCAGTAGTATGGGCAGGGAAAATGAAAAACTGTTTTTT
TRBV29-1,TRBJ1-1,-,-,CSLTKGVNTEAFF,TGCAGCCTCACCAAGGGGGTGAACACTGAAGCTTTCTTT
TRBV15,TRBJ1-2,-,-,CATSIGGNYGYTF,TGTGCCACCAGCATAGGAGGGAACTATGGCTACACCTTC